Presented here are 15 T cell receptor beta chains from one specimen sequenced in a study of cytomegalovirus exposure and HLA in healthy donors. The PCR employed 60 Vbeta primers together with 13 Jbeta primers. Measured with immunoSEQ multiplex PCR; TCRdb has only the in-frame clones, and not every one. This sample has about 180,000 clones, with around 80% found just once. Sequenced material: PBMCs. The receptors originated from a middle-aged woman in good health and CMV-seronegative.

This clone occurred once. J is TRBJ2-2 and V is TRBV28; tentatively, D is TRBD2 (6 bases). This CDR3 has 16 amino acids. The V gene lost 3 bases and the J gene lost 6 bases, with 17 bases spanning the gap. The germline gives CDR1 MDHEN, CDR2 SYDVKM. The CDR3 DNA reads as TGTGCCAGCAGTTTTGCGGGGCCTTCAATGGCCGGGGAGCTGTTTTTT. Amino acids: CASSFAGPSMAGELFF.

The rearrangement joins TRBV27 to TRBJ2-1; TRBD1 might be the D (6 bases). Germline CDR1 is MNHEY and CDR2 is SMNVEV (reference sequence). The V end was cut by 6 bases, the J end by 0 bases, with 12 bases between. The CDR3 spans 15 residues. DNA of the CDR3: TGTGCCAGCAGGTTTTTGGACAGCTCCTACAATGAGCAGTTCTTC. This translates into CASRFLDSSYNEQFF.

V is TRBV6-6 and J is TRBJ1-4; TRBD1 matches at 7 bases. V lost 6 bases, J lost 5 bases, and 6 bases stayed unmatched. In germline, CDR1 is MNHNY, CDR2 SVGAGI (reference sequence). The CDR3 runs 14 residues. The CDR3 bases are TGTGCCAGCAGGCCCCGGGACAGCAATGAAAAACTGTTTTTT. Encoded protein: CASRPRDSNEKLFF.

The V gene is TRBV6-4, the J gene TRBJ1-2; D possibly corresponds to TRBD1 (6 bases). This CDR3 has 13 amino acids. Germline V gene data show CDR1 as MRHNA and CDR2 as SNTAGT. Trimming stripped 3 bases from V and 11 bases from J, with 16 bases between. The DNA for the CDR3 is TGTGCCAGCAGTGAGACCTCACAGGGACGGTACACCTTC. It specifies CASSETSQGRYTF.

A note on this clone: The junction differs from germline at one of its ends, possibly a read error. The CDR3, as DNA: TGTGCCAGCAGGTGGAGGAGCTCCTACAGTGAGCAGTTCTTC. Encoded protein: CASRWRSSYSEQFF. The chain has TRBV27 and TRBJ2-1; weak D call: TRBD2 (5 bases). Germline assignment: CDR1 MNHEY and CDR2 SMNVEV (reference sequence). The CDR3 is 14 amino acids.

The chain has TRBV5-8 and TRBJ1-1; 7 bases align to TRBD1. CDR1 is SGHTS, CDR2 YDEGEE, per germline. The CDR3 runs 15 residues. The V segment lost 0 bases and the J segment 4 bases; nucleotides outside the gene matches: 6. This CDR3 reads CASSLDEGAITEAFF. CDR3 DNA: TGTGCCAGCAGCTTGGATGAGGGGGCCATCACTGAAGCTTTCTTT.

V is TRBV10-3 and J is TRBJ1-4, with 7 bases matching TRBD1. The CDR3 is made up of 16 amino acids. With 0 bases clipped from V and 8 bases from J, the junction kept 9 bases outside the gene matches. From germline, CDR1 is ENHRY and CDR2 SYGVKD. The CDR3 DNA follows: TGTGCCATCAGTGAGTCCGGGGCGGCAGGGGGAGAAAAACTGTTTTTT. Protein: CAISESGAAGGEKLFF.

This clone was seen a handful of times. The chain uses TRBV7-3 and TRBJ2-1; 8 positions agree with TRBD2. The CDR3 sequence is 18 residues long. Trimming cost V 3 bases and J 0 bases; bases outside gene matches: 10. Per germline, CDR1 SGHTA and CDR2 FQGTGA. The CDR3 is CASSFGTSLHDSYNEQFF. In nucleotides, the CDR3 is TGTGCCAGCAGCTTCGGGACTAGTCTTCACGACTCCTACAATGAGCAGTTCTTC.

The genes are TRBV7-9 and TRBJ2-5; 7 positions match TRBD1. Trimming took 5 bases from V and 4 from J; bases not matched to a gene: 4. The CDR3 length is 13 residues. Per germline, CDR1 SEHNR and CDR2 FQNEAQ (reference sequence). CDR3 nucleotide sequence: TGTGCCAGCAGCCCGAGGGACAGAGAGACCCAGTACTTC. This codes for CASSPRDRETQYF. The full variable domain, with the rest looked up from reference TRBV7-9 and TRBJ2-5, is DTGVSQNPRHKITKRGQNVTFRCDPISEHNRLYWYRQTLGQGPEFLTYFQNEAQLEKSRLLSDRFSAERPKGSFSTLEIQRTEQGDSAMYLCASSPRDRETQYFGPGTRLLVL.

The chain is built from TRBV5-1 and TRBJ1-1, with D uncertain. The CDR3 spans 14 residues. The V end lost 0 bases, the J end lost 5 bases, and 11 bases lay between the germline ends. The germline gives CDR1 SGHRS, CDR2 YFSETQ. CDR3 in DNA: TGCGCCAGCAGCTTGGTAGCCCGAGGGACTGAAGCTTTCTTT. Its translation is CASSLVARGTEAFF. Full variable domain (remainder filled in from reference TRBV5-1 and TRBJ1-1): KAGVTQTPRYLIKTRGQQVTLSCSPISGHRSVSWYQQTPGQGLQFLFEYFSETQRNKGNFPGRFSGRQFSNSRSEMNVSTLELGDSALYLCASSLVARGTEAFFGQGTRLTVV.

This clone was seen a few times. The J gene is TRBJ1-1, the V gene TRBV30; no clear D gene. Germline assignment: CDR1 GTSNPN and CDR2 SVGIG (reference sequence). Between the trimmed V and J ends, which lost 2 bases and 11 bases, there was a span of 18 bases. The CDR3 runs to 13 residues. The CDR3 bases are TGTGCCTGGAGTCTTACACTGGGCGGGAGGGCTTTCTTT. Amino acid sequence: CAWSLTLGGRAFF.

The chain uses TRBV19 and TRBJ2-7, with 10 bases matching TRBD1. Germline assignment: CDR1 LNHDA and CDR2 SQIVND (reference sequence). This CDR3 has 16 amino acids. V dropped 4 bases and J dropped 0; count of bases not matched to a gene: 6. The CDR3 DNA is TGTGCCAGTAGTACCCGGGGACAGGGGCTCTCCTACGAGCAGTACTTC. Amino acids: CASSTRGQGLSYEQYF.

This clone was detected only a few times. The V gene is TRBV6-5, the J gene TRBJ1-2; D perhaps matches TRBD1 (6 bases). Trimming took off 6 bases at V and 6 bases at J, with 20 bases between the two ends. Germline-derived CDR1 and CDR2 are MNHEY and SVGAGI. The CDR3 has 15 residues. CDR3 nucleotide sequence: TGTGCCAGCAGGCAACCCCGGACAGAGTTCGATGGCTACACCTTC. Protein: CASRQPRTEFDGYTF.

The rearrangement uses TRBV5-4 and TRBJ2-4; D unresolved. Germline-derived CDR1 and CDR2 are SGHNT and YYREEE (reference sequence). This CDR3 comprises 16 residues. V lost 0 bases and J 0 bases, leaving 10 bases between the germline ends. The DNA of the CDR3 is TGTGCCAGCAGCTTGGACCCCCTCAGAGCCAAAAACATTCAGTACTTC. As protein: CASSLDPLRAKNIQYF.

This clone was counted only a few times. This sequence joins TRBV4-1 and TRBJ1-1; weak D call: TRBD1 (6 bases). With 0 bases removed from V and 10 bases from J, the gap between germline ends came to 24 bases. CDR1 is MGHRA, CDR2 YSYEKL, per germline. There are 17 residues in the CDR3. CDR3 DNA sequence: TGCGCCAGCAGCCAAGATCGGCCCATCCTCAGGGGTAGAGGAGCTTTCTTT. Translating gives CASSQDRPILRGRGAFF.